This T cell receptor (beta chain) was identified in a study of human T cells and chemical hapten exposure (dated by TCRdb to the early 2020s). About the full investigation: For sensitization, 2% DPC in acetone was applied to a 2 cm by 2 cm area of upper inner arm skin. Patients additionally received weekly therapeutic DPC doses to the scalp throughout the approximately 25-week study period. Patient blood was sampled pre-sensitization (week 0) and at 2, 6 and about 24 weeks after DPC sensitization. The study tracked peripheral blood TCR repertoire changes in vivo during primary and secondary sensitization to the hapten diphenylcyclopropenone (DPC) in alopecia patients. Libraries were combined into a pool for sequencing, and differences in TCR yield between samples came mainly from small differences in library volumes within the pool. Alopecia areata with under or over 50% scalp involvement, alopecia totalis and alopecia universalis were represented in the patient cohort, which was mostly female. Patch testing on the upper back used Finn chambers containing 0.01% DPC, with scoring done after 6 days according to International Contact Dermatitis Research Group standards. Twenty-nine alopecia patients provided blood for TCR sequencing at one to four time points (pre-sensitization, 2, 6 and 24 weeks). The paper's findings and limits, for the study overall: Compared with pre-sensitization or healthy control sets, expanded TCRs formed significantly more large CDR3 similarity clusters, which is consistent with antigen-driven responses. All patients had alopecia, a presumed autoimmune disease, so their immune response might differ from that of healthy individuals. DPC sensitization did not change how many TCRs were above 1 in 1000 frequency, and no evidence was found of alterations in global repertoire structure. Repeated subsampling changed both the strength of the expansion versus patch-test correlation and the threshold at which that correlation became significant. Patch test score was positively correlated with the number of PT1 expanded TCRs, with significance at thresholds 8, 16 and 32 but not at 4.

The receptor library was made with RACE. Sequencing instrument: NextSeq 500. During library preparation, unique molecular identifiers were attached to individual cDNA molecules so that TCRs could be counted in a quantitative, reproducible way. From each blood RNA sample, both TCR alpha and TCR beta chains were sequenced. Regarding the original processing steps: Samples had a median of roughly 99,000 TCRs, with a range from roughly 20,000 to 700,000. The Decombinator software suite was used to annotate the V, J and CDR3 of the TCR reads. Every sample was subsampled to the same number of TCRs (28,000) for the PS versus PT1 abundance plots. Expanded TCRs were defined as absent before sensitization and observed at least eight times at the 2-week time point. TCRdb reanalyzed the raw reads on its own, using fastp at Q25 for trimming and MiXCR for clone calling, and kept in-frame beta chains. Rows with one shared CDR3 protein collapse into an entry with the most common genes and DNA. The V and J calls, along with clone size, are taken from TCRdb and not from the paper's own processing. Recorded for this sample are 110,000 to 150,000 distinct CDR3 sequences; over 9.5% of them occurred a single time. The ten largest clones take up 1.4% of the sample.

The CDR3 measures 12 amino acids from cysteine to phenylalanine. Kept here is only the CDR3 DNA, which spans 36 bases and is read in frame from base 1. From a lookup of the germline V gene (reference sequence), CDR1 and CDR2 are GTSNPN and SVGIG. V sheds 3 bases and J sheds 14 bases, leaving 17 bases between their ends. What the time point label conveys for this sample: patch test 2, 6 weeks after DPC sensitization. The label giving this sample's treatment or condition can be read as: therapeutic diphenylcyclopropenone sensitization with weekly scalp DPC. Blood at each patch-test visit was drawn before the patch test was applied. To be eligible, patients had to be aged 18 to 70, diagnosed with alopecia and judged suitable for DPC therapy, while pregnant patients were excluded. Total RNA was extracted from unfractionated whole blood that had been collected in Tempus Blood RNA tubes. Notes on this clonotype: The antigen this receptor binds is unknown. Base qualities are missing; no much larger clone stands one base away.

Recombination joined TRBV30 with TRBJ2-1; confidence is insufficient to name the D gene. Specimen: whole blood, collected in connection with sensitization to the hapten diphenylcyclopropenone (DPC). This receptor was identified in a woman aged 50 to 60 with alopecia areata. Some clones in this sample may be carry-over from other donors' samples. CDR3 reads: CAWSPREELEFF. The nucleotides read TGTGCCTGGAGCCCCCGCGAGGAGCTTGAGTTCTTC. The full variable domain, with segments outside the CDR3 supplied by the reference TRBV30 and TRBJ2-1 proteins, appears as SQTIHQWPATLVQPVGSPLSLECTVEGTSNPNLYWYRQAAGRGLQLLFYSVGIGQISSEVPQNLSASRPQDRQFILSSKKLLLSDSGFYLCAWSPREELEFFGPGTRLTVL.